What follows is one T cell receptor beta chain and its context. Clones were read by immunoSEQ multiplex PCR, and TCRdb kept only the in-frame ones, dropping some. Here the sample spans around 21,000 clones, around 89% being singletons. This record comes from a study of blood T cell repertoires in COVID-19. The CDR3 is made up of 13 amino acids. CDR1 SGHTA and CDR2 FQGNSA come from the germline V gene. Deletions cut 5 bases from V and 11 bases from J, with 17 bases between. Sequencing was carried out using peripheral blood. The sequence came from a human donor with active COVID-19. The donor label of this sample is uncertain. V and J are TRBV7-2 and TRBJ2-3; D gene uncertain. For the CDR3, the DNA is TGTGCCAGCAGCCGCGACTTTGTTTTAGGGCAGTATTTT. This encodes CASSRDFVLGQYF.